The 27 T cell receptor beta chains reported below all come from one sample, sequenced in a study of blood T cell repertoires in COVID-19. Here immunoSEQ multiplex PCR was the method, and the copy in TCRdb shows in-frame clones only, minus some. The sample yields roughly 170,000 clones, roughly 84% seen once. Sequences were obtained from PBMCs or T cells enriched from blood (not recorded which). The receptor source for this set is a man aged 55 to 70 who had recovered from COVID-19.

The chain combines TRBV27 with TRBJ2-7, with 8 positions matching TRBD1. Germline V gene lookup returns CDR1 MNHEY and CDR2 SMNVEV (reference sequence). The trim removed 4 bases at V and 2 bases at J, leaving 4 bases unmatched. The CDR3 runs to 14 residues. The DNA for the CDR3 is TGTGCCAGCAGTTCCCGGACAGGGCCCTACGAGCAGTACTTC. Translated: CASSSRTGPYEQYF.

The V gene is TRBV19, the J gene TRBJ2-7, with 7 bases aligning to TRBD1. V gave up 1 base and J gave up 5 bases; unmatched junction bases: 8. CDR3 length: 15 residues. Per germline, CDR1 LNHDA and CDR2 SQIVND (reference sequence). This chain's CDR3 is CASSIVAGGRHEQYF. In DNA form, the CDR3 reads TGTGCCAGTAGTATAGTAGCAGGGGGAAGGCACGAGCAGTACTTC.

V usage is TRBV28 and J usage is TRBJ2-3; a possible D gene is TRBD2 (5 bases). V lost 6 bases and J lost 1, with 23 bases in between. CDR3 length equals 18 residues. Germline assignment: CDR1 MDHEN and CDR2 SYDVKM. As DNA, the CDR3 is TGTGCCAGCAGCCCCATAGGTTTCTTGAGGGCTGGCACAGATACGCAGTATTTT. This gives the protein CASSPIGFLRAGTDTQYF.

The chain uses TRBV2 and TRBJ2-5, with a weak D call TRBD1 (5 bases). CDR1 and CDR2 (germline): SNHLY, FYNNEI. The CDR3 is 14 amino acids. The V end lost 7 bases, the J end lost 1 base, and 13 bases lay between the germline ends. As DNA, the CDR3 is TGTGCCAGCATTCAAGGGGCGGTCCAAGAGACCCAGTACTTC. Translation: CASIQGAVQETQYF.

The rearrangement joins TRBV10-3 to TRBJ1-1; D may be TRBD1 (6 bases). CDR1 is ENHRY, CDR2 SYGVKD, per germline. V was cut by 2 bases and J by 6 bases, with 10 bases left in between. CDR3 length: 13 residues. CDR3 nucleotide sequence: TGTGCCATCAGTGAGGAGAGGGGGTCTGAAGCTTTCTTT. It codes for CAISEERGSEAFF.

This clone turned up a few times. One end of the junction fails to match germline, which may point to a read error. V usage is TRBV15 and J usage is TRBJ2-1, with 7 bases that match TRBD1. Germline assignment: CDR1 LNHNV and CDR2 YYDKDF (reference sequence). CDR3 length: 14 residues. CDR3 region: CATSRDTAGTEKLF. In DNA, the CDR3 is TGTGCCACCAGCAGAGACACGGCCGGGACAGAGAAACTCTTC.

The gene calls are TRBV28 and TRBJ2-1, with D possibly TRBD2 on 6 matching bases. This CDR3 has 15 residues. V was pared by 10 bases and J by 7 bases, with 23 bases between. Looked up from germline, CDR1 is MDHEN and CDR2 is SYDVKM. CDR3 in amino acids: CATKPWGPGGNEQFF. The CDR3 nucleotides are TGTGCCACCAAACCGTGGGGTCCCGGAGGGAATGAGCAGTTCTTC.

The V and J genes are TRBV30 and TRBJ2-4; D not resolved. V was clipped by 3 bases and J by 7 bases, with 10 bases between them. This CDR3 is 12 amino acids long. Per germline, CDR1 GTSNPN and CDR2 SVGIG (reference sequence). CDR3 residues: CAWSQLENIQYF. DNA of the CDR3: TGTGCCTGGAGCCAACTTGAGAACATTCAGTACTTC.

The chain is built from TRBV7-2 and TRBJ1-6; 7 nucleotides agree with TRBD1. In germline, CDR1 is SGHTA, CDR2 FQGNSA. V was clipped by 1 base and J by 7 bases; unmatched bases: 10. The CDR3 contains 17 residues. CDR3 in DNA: TGTGCCAGCAGCTTAGTTCCAGGGGGAATGGTCAATTCACCCCTCCACTTT. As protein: CASSLVPGGMVNSPLHF.

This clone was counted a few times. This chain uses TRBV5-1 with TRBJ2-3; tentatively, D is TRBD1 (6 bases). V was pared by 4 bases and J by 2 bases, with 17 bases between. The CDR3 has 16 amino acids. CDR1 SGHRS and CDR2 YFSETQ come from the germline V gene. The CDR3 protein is CASSTAPGQVTDTQYF. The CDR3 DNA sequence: TGCGCCAGCAGCACCGCCCCGGGACAAGTCACAGATACGCAGTATTTT.

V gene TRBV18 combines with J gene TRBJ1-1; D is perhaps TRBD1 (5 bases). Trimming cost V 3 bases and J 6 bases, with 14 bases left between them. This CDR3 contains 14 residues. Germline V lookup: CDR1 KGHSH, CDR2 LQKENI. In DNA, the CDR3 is TGTGCCAGCTCACCCCAGGGTGAGTTAGCTGAAGCTTTCTTT. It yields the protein CASSPQGELAEAFF.

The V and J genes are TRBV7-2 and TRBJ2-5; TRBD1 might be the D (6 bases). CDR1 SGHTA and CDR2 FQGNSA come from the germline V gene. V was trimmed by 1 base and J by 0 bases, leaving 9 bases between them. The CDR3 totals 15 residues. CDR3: CASSLVGADQETQYF. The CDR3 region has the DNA TGTGCCAGCAGCTTAGTGGGGGCAGACCAAGAGACCCAGTACTTC. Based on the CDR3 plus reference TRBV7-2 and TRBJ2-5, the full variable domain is GAGVSQSPSNKVTEKGKDVELRCDPISGHTALYWYRQSLGQGLEFLIYFQGNSAPDKSGLPSDRFSAERTGGSVSTLTIQRTQQEDSAVYLCASSLVGADQETQYFGPGTRLLVL.

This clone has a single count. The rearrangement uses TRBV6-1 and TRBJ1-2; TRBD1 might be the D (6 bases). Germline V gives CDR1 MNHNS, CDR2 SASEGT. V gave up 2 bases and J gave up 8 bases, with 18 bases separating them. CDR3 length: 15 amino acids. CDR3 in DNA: TGTGCCAGCAGTGAACAGGGGCCCACTTTAGGCGGCTACACCTTC. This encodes CASSEQGPTLGGYTF.

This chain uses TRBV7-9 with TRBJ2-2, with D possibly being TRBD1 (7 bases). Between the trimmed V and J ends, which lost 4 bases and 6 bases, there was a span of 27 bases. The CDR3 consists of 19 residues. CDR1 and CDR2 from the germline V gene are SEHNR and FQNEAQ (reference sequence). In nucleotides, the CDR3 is TGTGCCAGCAGCTCGATGGGCGGGACAGTCCCGGGTCGACCCGGGGAGCTGTTTTTT. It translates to CASSSMGGTVPGRPGELFF.

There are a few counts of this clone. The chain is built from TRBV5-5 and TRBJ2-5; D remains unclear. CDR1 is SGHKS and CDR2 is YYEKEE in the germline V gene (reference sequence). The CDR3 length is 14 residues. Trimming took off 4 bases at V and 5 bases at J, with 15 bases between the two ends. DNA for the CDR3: TGTGCCAGCAGCCCCCTGCAGAGCGAGGAGACCCAGTACTTC. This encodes CASSPLQSEETQYF.

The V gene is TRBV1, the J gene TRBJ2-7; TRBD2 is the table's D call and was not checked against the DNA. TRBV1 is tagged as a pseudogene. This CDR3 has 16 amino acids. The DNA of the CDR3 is TGCACCAGCAGCCAAGCTTCCCCTAGCGGGCCCTACGAGCAGTACTTC. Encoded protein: CTSSQASPSGPYEQYF.

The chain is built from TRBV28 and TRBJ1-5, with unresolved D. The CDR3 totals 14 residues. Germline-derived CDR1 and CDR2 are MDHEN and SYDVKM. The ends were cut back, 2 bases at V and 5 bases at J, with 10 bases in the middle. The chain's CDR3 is CASSLETSDQPQHF. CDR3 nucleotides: TGTGCCAGCAGTTTAGAAACAAGTGATCAGCCCCAGCATTTT.

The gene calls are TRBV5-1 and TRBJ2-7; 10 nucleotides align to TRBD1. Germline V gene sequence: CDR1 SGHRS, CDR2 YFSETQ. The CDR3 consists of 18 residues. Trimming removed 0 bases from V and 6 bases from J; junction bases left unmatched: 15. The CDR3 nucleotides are TGCGCCAGCAGCTTGGGATGGGGAGCCGGGACAGGGGTCCCCGAGCAGTACTTC. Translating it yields CASSLGWGAGTGVPEQYF.

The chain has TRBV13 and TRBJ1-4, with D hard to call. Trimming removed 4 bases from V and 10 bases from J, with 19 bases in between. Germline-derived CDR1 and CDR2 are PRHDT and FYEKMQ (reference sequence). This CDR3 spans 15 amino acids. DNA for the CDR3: TGTGCCAGCAGCTCGGGCGCGGGCTTGGGAGGAAAACTGTTTTTT. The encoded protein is CASSSGAGLGGKLFF.

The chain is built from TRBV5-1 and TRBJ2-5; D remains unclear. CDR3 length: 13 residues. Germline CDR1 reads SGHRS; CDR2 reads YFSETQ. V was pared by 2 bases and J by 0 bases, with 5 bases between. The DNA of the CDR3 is TGCGCCAGCAGCTTACAGAACCAAGAGACCCAGTACTTC. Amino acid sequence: CASSLQNQETQYF.

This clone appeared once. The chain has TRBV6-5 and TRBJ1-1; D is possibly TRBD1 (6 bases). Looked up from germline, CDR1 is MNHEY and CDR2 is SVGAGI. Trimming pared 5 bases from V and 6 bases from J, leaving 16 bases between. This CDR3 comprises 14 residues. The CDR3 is CASSHQNNRAEAFF. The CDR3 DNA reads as TGTGCCAGCAGTCACCAAAACAACAGGGCTGAAGCTTTCTTT.

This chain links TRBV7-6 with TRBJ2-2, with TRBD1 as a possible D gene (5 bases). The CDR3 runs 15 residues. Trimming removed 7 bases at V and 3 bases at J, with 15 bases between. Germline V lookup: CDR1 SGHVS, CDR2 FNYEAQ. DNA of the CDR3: TGTGCCAGCAAGGGCAGGGAAGGGGACACCGGGGAGCTGTTTTTT. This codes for CASKGREGDTGELFF.

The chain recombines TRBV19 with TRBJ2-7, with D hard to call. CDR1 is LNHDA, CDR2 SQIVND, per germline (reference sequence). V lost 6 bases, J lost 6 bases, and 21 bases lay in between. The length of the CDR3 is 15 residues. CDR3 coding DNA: TGTGCCAGTAGCTCTCAAACTATGAGTGGAAGCGAGCAGTACTTC. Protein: CASSSQTMSGSEQYF.

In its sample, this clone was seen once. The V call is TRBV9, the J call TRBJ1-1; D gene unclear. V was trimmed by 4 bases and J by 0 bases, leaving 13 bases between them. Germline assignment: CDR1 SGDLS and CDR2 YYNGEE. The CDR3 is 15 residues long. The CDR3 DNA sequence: TGTGCCAGCAGCATTCAGACGGGGATGAACACTGAAGCTTTCTTT. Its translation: CASSIQTGMNTEAFF.

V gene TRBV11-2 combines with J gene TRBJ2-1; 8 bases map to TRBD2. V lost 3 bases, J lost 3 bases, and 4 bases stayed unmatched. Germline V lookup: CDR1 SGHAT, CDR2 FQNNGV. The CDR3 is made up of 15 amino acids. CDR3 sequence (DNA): TGTGCCAGCAGCTTGGGACTAGGGAGCTACAATGAGCAGTTCTTC. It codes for CASSLGLGSYNEQFF. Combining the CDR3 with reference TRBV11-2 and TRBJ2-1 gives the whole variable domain EAGVAQSPRYKIIEKRQSVAFWCNPISGHATLYWYQQILGQGPKLLIQFQNNGVVDDSQLPKDRFSAERLKGVDSTLKIQPAKLEDSAVYLCASSLGLGSYNEQFFGPGTRLTVL.

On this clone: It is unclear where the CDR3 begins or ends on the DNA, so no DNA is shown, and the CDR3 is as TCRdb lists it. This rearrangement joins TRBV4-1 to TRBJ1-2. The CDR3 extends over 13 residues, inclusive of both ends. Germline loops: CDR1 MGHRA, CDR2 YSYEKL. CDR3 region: CASTLVGGGAHTF.

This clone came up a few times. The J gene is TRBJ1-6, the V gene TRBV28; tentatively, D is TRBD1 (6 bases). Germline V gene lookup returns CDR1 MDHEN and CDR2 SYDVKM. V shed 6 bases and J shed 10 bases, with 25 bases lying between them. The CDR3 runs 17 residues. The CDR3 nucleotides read TGTGCCAGCAGCCACCCGCAGGGACATTGGTCTGGGTCACCCCTCCACTTT. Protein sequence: CASSHPQGHWSGSPLHF.